This T cell receptor beta chain was observed in a study of blood T cell repertoires in COVID-19 (dated by TCRdb to 2019 to 2021). Regarding the research as a whole: Samples covering the acute and convalescent phases of COVID-19 were provided by collaborators in the United States, Italy and Spain. A de-identified subject ID, COVID-19 status, age in years and sex were almost always included in the sample metadata. The samples were drawn from the first 160 participants of the ongoing ImmuneRACE study and from more than 1,000 subjects provided by 6 global collaborators. The repertoires were released in a freely available public database intended as a resource for research on the immune response to SARS-CoV-2. The material from the prospective study consisted of cDNA or gDNA derived from T cells, B-cell-depleted T cells, or PBMCs. The dataset comprised deeply sampled blood TCRbeta repertoires from subjects exposed to, actively infected with, or recovered from COVID-19. HLA class I and class II types, where available, came from metadata supplied by the sample provider rather than from assay-based typing. Summary of the overall study and its limitations: The amount of clinical and demographic metadata varied by source and participant and was provided uncurated.

TCRbeta CDR3 regions were amplified from genomic DNA using the immunoSEQ Assay, a bias-controlled multiplex PCR. In the original analysis: The number of nucleated cells in each sample was estimated by amplification of reference gene primers within the assay. To quantify the absolute abundance of each unique TCRbeta CDR3 rearrangement, sequence reads were collapsed and filtered. For each sample, productive Simpson clonality was calculated as the square root of Simpson's diversity index over productive rearrangements. Held by TCRdb, this immuneACCESS table contains in-frame sequences only and omits some clones. Under half of the omission traces to an unresolved V gene where checked; the cause of the rest is unknown. V and J calls and clone size follow that table, whereas D and trimming were derived from the DNA. The table for this sample lists about 380,000 clones; about 88% of them were counted only once. The ten most abundant clones make up approximately 1.2% of the sample.

V lost 1 base and J lost 5 bases; the stretch between them is 10 bases long. CDR1 and CDR2 are drawn from the germline V gene (reference sequence): SGHKS, YYEKEE. The CDR3 goes from the cysteine to the phenylalanine over 13 residues. Only CDR3 DNA is held: 39 bases, read in frame from base 1. In the prospective study, participants were about 18 to 100 years old, resided in 20 to 30 geographic areas of the United States, and were enrolled through a virtual design. In the prospective study, participants were assigned to cohorts based on the clinical history participants reported in a screening survey and a study questionnaire. Recovered participants in ImmuneRACE Cohort 3 were defined by two consecutive negative NP/OP PCR tests, clearance by a healthcare professional, or resolution of symptoms. Each participant in the prospective study had whole blood, serum and a nasopharyngeal or oropharyngeal swab collected by mobile phlebotomists. Prospective study participants could optionally give additional blood draws and questionnaires over an approximately 2-month period. Blood samples from the prospective study were shipped frozen or at room temperature prior to DNA extraction.

To note about this clone: This receptor's antigen is unknown. Qualities for individual bases were not recorded, and no much larger clone is one base off.

In this chain, TRBV5-5 is recombined with TRBJ2-7; TRBD2 is possibly the D segment (6 matching bases). This clonotype originated in a woman younger than 35 who had recovered from COVID-19. The sample consisted of PBMCs or T cells enriched from blood (not recorded which). The CDR3 here reads CASSLRRGDEQYF. The DNA sequence is given as TGTGCCAGCAGCTTGCGGAGGGGAGACGAGCAGTACTTC.